The 24 T cell receptor beta chains below all came from one sample that was sequenced in a study of T cells in Graves' hyperthyroidism and ophthalmopathy. RNA transcripts yielded amplified TCR beta CDR3 regions. In the first-round RT-PCR of the TCR CDR3, the HTBI primer set was used. Using its own MiXCR run on the multiplex PCR reads, TCRdb lists one record per CDR3 protein. Among roughly 300,000 distinct CDR3 sequences listed, approximately 15% were seen once. The specimen was blood. The receptors here all came from a woman aged 25 to 39 with Graves' hyperthyroidism.

This clonotype was counted at least ten times. CDR3 amino acids: CSAPIRTANTEAFF. The DNA of the CDR3 is TGCAGTGCTCCTATCAGGACCGCGAACACTGAAGCTTTCTTT. The chain has TRBV20-1 and TRBJ1-1; unclear D gene. The CDR3 consists of 14 residues. In germline, CDR1 is DFQATT, CDR2 SNEGSKA (reference sequence). With 5 bases removed from V and 1 base from J, the gap between germline ends came to 14 bases.

Only a few counts were recorded for this clonotype. The chain uses TRBV6-1 and TRBJ2-7; D perhaps matches TRBD1 (5 bases). This CDR3 has 15 residues. CDR1 is MNHNS, CDR2 SASEGT, per germline. V lost 2 bases and J lost 2, with 13 bases in between. CDR3 protein: CASSETFRVPYEQYF. Written as DNA, the CDR3 is TGTGCCAGCAGTGAAACCTTCAGGGTACCCTACGAGCAGTACTTC.

This clonotype has a count of ten or more. This chain connects TRBV20-1 to TRBJ1-5; the D gene is possibly TRBD1 (5 bases). The CDR3 has 15 amino acids. Germline CDR1 reads DFQATT; CDR2 reads SNEGSKA (reference sequence). V lost 3 bases and J lost 4, with 16 bases in between. The CDR3 protein is CSARGPAQPNQPQHF. CDR3 DNA: TGCAGTGCTAGGGGGCCGGCGCAGCCTAATCAGCCCCAGCATTTT.

This chain uses TRBV5-1 with TRBJ1-1, with 7 bases that match TRBD1. After removal of 2 bases from V and 6 bases from J, the junction contained 13 bases not matched to a gene. The CDR3 totals 16 residues. Looked up from germline, CDR1 is SGHRS and CDR2 is YFSETQ. CDR3 loop: CASSFEAGQGVAEAFF. CDR3 bases: TGCGCCAGCAGCTTCGAGGCAGGGCAGGGGGTCGCTGAAGCTTTCTTT. Using reference TRBV5-1 and TRBJ1-1 for the parts outside the CDR3, the full variable domain is KAGVTQTPRYLIKTRGQQVTLSCSPISGHRSVSWYQQTPGQGLQFLFEYFSETQRNKGNFPGRFSGRQFSNSRSEMNVSTLELGDSALYLCASSFEAGQGVAEAFFGQGTRLTVV.

This clonotype was counted at least ten times. This sequence joins TRBV7-9 and TRBJ2-3; 9 nucleotides agree with TRBD1. The CDR3 spans 15 residues. Looked up from germline, CDR1 is SEHNR and CDR2 is FQNEAQ (reference sequence). V gave up 3 bases and J gave up 4 bases; unmatched junction bases: 5. CDR3 nucleotide sequence: TGTGCCAGCAGCTTCACAGGGGGCGTCGCAGATACGCAGTATTTT. Its protein product is CASSFTGGVADTQYF.

This clonotype was picked up many times. The chain has TRBV20-1 and TRBJ2-2; D tentatively fits TRBD1 or TRBD2 (5 bases each). Per germline, CDR1 DFQATT and CDR2 SNEGSKA (reference sequence). V lost 4 bases and J 4 bases, leaving 7 bases between the germline ends. The CDR3 has 12 residues. CDR3 DNA sequence: TGCAGTGCTACCGGGGCCACCGGGGAGCTGTTTTTT. It codes for CSATGATGELFF.

A word on this clonotype: This may stem from a read error, because a much larger clone lies one nucleotide away. This chain uses TRBV28 with TRBJ1-6, with TRBD1 identical over 7 bases. CDR1 and CDR2 (germline): MDHEN, SYDVKM. The CDR3 consists of 13 residues. The CDR3 sequence is CAASTGFNPPLHF. DNA of the CDR3: TGTGCCGCCTCGACAGGGTTTAATCCACCCCTCCACTTT.

The table lists this clonotype with a few counts. The chain is built from TRBV5-6 and TRBJ2-7; D possibly corresponds to TRBD1 (5 bases). CDR1 SGHDT and CDR2 YYEEEE come from the germline V gene. V shed 0 bases and J shed 7 bases, with 17 bases lying between them. The CDR3 has 15 residues. The CDR3 bases are TGTGCCAGCAGCTTGGCTGGTGCAGGGTTGTTTGAGCAGTACTTC. Protein: CASSLAGAGLFEQYF.

The CDR3: CASSSSGAGELFF. CDR3 nucleotides: TGTGCCAGCTCATCGTCTGGGGCCGGGGAGCTGTTTTTT. This rearrangement joins TRBV18 to TRBJ2-2; D remains unclear. The CDR3 spans 13 residues. CDR1 is KGHSH, CDR2 LQKENI, per germline. The V gene lost 5 bases and the J gene lost 6 bases, with 10 bases spanning the gap.

This clonotype was counted a few times. The chain has TRBV7-2 and TRBJ2-1, with 12 bases that match TRBD1. Germline V gene lookup returns CDR1 SGHTA and CDR2 FQGNSA. V shed 5 bases, J shed 13 bases, and the junction held 15 bases outside the gene matches. The CDR3 is 16 residues long. CDR3 DNA: TGTGCCAGCAGCCAAAACACCGGGACAGGGGGCACGTATCAGTTCTTC. This gives the protein CASSQNTGTGGTYQFF. Full variable domain (rest looked up from reference TRBV7-2 and TRBJ2-1): GAGVSQSPSNKVTEKGKDVELRCDPISGHTALYWYRQSLGQGLEFLIYFQGNSAPDKSGLPSDRFSAERTGGSVSTLTIQRTQQEDSAVYLCASSQNTGTGGTYQFFGPGTRLTVL.

There are a few counts of this clonotype. This sequence joins TRBV29-1 and TRBJ2-2; the match to TRBD2 covers 10 bases. The CDR3 consists of 14 residues. CDR1 SQVTM and CDR2 ANQGSEA come from the germline V gene. The V segment lost 4 bases and the J segment 6 bases; nucleotides outside the gene matches: 5. The CDR3 sequence is CSVAASGSSGELFF. The CDR3 DNA follows: TGCAGCGTTGCGGCTAGCGGGAGTTCCGGGGAGCTGTTTTTT.

This clonotype was seen only a few times. V is TRBV20-1 and J is TRBJ1-1, with a possible D match to TRBD1 (5 bases). Germline CDR1 reads DFQATT; CDR2 reads SNEGSKA (reference sequence). The V end was cut by 5 bases, the J end by 3 bases, with 16 bases between. The CDR3 spans 14 residues. The CDR3 reads CSARPGTGDTEAFF. The CDR3 DNA follows: TGCAGTGCTCGACCCGGGACGGGGGACACTGAAGCTTTCTTT.

This clonotype came up many times. The rearrangement joins TRBV20-1 to TRBJ1-2; 7 bases fit TRBD1. The junction had 9 bases not matched to a gene; V was cut back by 6 bases and J by 8 bases. Germline CDR1 DFQATT, CDR2 SNEGSKA (reference sequence). CDR3 length: 12 amino acids. CDR3 coding DNA: TGCAGTGCACCAATGACAGGGAGCGGCTACACCTTC. Protein sequence: CSAPMTGSGYTF.

There are many counts of this clonotype. The chain recombines TRBV2 with TRBJ2-1; 8 nucleotides agree with TRBD2. Per germline, CDR1 SNHLY and CDR2 FYNNEI. The CDR3 length is 15 residues. The junction had 7 bases not matched to a gene; V was cut back by 8 bases and J by 1 base. CDR3 coding DNA: TGTGCCAGCGGACCCCTAGCGGGTTCCTACAATGAGCAGTTCTTC. Encoded protein: CASGPLAGSYNEQFF.

As regards this clonotype: Just one base apart from a much larger clone, this may be a read error. The chain has TRBV29-1 and TRBJ2-2; D is unresolved. The CDR3 extends over 12 amino acids. With 4 bases removed from V and 0 bases from J, the gap between germline ends came to 3 bases. CDR1 is SQVTM and CDR2 is ANQGSEA in the germline V gene. CDR3 coding DNA: TGCAGCGTTGGTGCGAACACCGGGGAGCTGTTTTTT. Its translation: CSVGANTGELFF.

This clonotype was observed a few times. The chain combines TRBV20-1 with TRBJ2-3; 7 nucleotides match TRBD2. V trimming: 5 bases; J trimming: 6 bases; junction bases outside the gene matches: 11. Per the germline V gene, CDR1 is DFQATT and CDR2 is SNEGSKA (reference sequence). This CDR3 spans 14 amino acids. The CDR3 nucleotides are TGCAGTGCTCCAAAGCGGGAAGAAGGGGATACGCAGTATTTT. It yields the protein CSAPKREEGDTQYF.

This clonotype was observed a handful of times. This sequence joins TRBV18 and TRBJ1-1; TRBD1 agrees at 7 bases. In germline, CDR1 is KGHSH, CDR2 LQKENI. This CDR3 is built from 16 residues. V was clipped by 2 bases and J by 0 bases; unmatched bases: 6. CDR3 bases: TGTGCCAGCTCACCAACAGGGGTGCGGATGAACACTGAAGCTTTCTTT. It codes for CASSPTGVRMNTEAFF.

This clonotype was seen repeatedly, ten times or more. The genes are TRBV6-1 and TRBJ1-5, with D perhaps TRBD1 (6 bases). CDR3 length equals 18 residues. Germline CDR1 reads MNHNS; CDR2 reads SASEGT. The germline V and J ends were trimmed by 6 bases and 0 bases, with 21 bases remaining between them. The CDR3 DNA follows: TGTGCCAGCAGGGGCAGGAGGGGGGGAGACTATAGCAATCAGCCCCAGCATTTT. This gives the protein CASRGRRGGDYSNQPQHF.

This clonotype has more than one count but fewer than ten. V usage is TRBV4-1 and J usage is TRBJ2-7; the match to TRBD2 covers 10 bases. Trimming at V came to 8 bases and at J to 5 bases, leaving 3 bases not matched to a gene. CDR1 MGHRA and CDR2 YSYEKL come from the germline V gene. The CDR3 extends over 12 amino acids. CDR3 in amino acids: CASASGSNEQYF. The CDR3 nucleotides are TGCGCCAGCGCTAGCGGGAGTAACGAGCAGTACTTC.

This chain joins TRBV20-1 and TRBJ1-5; unclear D gene. Germline V gene sequence: CDR1 DFQATT, CDR2 SNEGSKA (reference sequence). The CDR3 is made up of 15 amino acids. V lost 0 bases to trimming and J lost 1 base, with 10 bases between them. In DNA form, the CDR3 reads TGCAGTGCTAGAGACCCGGTTGGGAGCAATCAGCCCCAGCATTTT. This encodes CSARDPVGSNQPQHF.

There are many counts of this clonotype. The DNA of the CDR3 is TGTGCCAGCATTCTAGGAGGGGCCGCCGGGGAGCTGTTTTTT. Protein product: CASILGGAAGELFF. V gene TRBV12-3 or TRBV12-4 combines with J gene TRBJ2-2; D perhaps matches TRBD2 (6 bases). V lost 7 bases and J lost 6, with 15 bases in between. The CDR3 contains 14 residues.

As to this clonotype: A much more abundant neighbour one base away suggests this may be a read error. V and J are TRBV6-5 and TRBJ2-6, with TRBD1 matching 7 bases. Germline lookup yields CDR1 MNHEY and CDR2 SVGAGI. This CDR3 contains 18 residues. For the CDR3, the DNA is TGTGCCAGCAGTTACACTCCGGGACAGATAACTGGGGCCAACGTCCTGAGTTTC. Translating it yields CASSYTPGQITGANVLSF.

This clonotype was seen ten or more times. This chain joins TRBV15 and TRBJ2-5; 9 nucleotides line up with TRBD2. The CDR3 has 15 amino acids. Looked up from germline, CDR1 is LNHNV and CDR2 is YYDKDF (reference sequence). Unmatched junction bases numbered 1, after V lost 2 bases and J lost 0 bases. CDR3 sequence reads: CATSRLAGDQETQYF. The CDR3, as DNA: TGTGCCACCAGCAGATTAGCGGGAGACCAAGAGACCCAGTACTTC.

The chain carries TRBV6-1 and TRBJ2-7; the D gene is possibly TRBD2 (5 bases). CDR3 length: 11 amino acids. The germline gives CDR1 MNHNS, CDR2 SASEGT. Trimming took off 5 bases at V and 5 bases at J, with 7 bases between the two ends. CDR3 bases: TGTGCCAGCAGTCCCGGGAACGAGCAGTACTTC. This gives the protein CASSPGNEQYF.